This T cell receptor beta chain was recorded in a study of blood T cells in healthy people across ages. Study outcomes and limitations: Unsorted PBMCs prevented conclusive naive versus antigen-experienced comparison. Significant beta diversity loss was already apparent by age approximately 37, declining roughly linearly.

Then a second PCR, running about 6 to 11 cycles, was carried out with a sample-barcoded 5' primer and a J-beta primer mix. Sequencing of every sample gave 2.5 million or more CDR3-containing paired-end reads. TCRdb redid the calling of the 5' RACE reads with MiXCR, one entry per CDR3 protein. The sample includes some 1 million distinct CDR3 sequences, over 35% of them seen just once. The CDR3 consists of 17 residues. Unmatched junction bases numbered 13, after V lost 0 bases and J lost 9 bases. Germline V gives CDR1 LGHDT, CDR2 YNNKEL (reference sequence). Regarding this clonotype: Its target is unknown.

The rearrangement links TRBV3-1 to TRBJ2-4; 8 bases line up with TRBD1. The sequence was obtained from a woman aged 55-69 years in good health. Specimen: blood. Here the CDR3 reads CASSQDQGLTGGSIQYF. The CDR3 region has the DNA TGTGCCAGCAGCCAAGATCAGGGCCTAACAGGGGGGAGCATTCAGTACTTC.